The present T cell receptor (beta chain) was sequenced within a study of blood T cell repertoires in COVID-19. Whole-study context: There were acute and convalescent COVID-19 samples, and they came from the United States, Italy and Spain. Sources were T cells, B-cell-depleted T cells, or PBMCs; the material itself was cDNA or gDNA.

Original data processing: Counts of nucleated cells, estimated from reference gene primer amplification, were obtained. Sequencing used immunoSEQ multiplex PCR; TCRdb keeps in-frame clones, though not all of them. V and J calls and clone size follow that table, whereas D and trimming were derived from the DNA. This table holds 150,000 to 200,000 clones, over 70% found once. Germline lookup yields CDR1 LGHDT and CDR2 YNNKEL (reference sequence). Trimming removed 4 bases from V and 4 bases from J; junction bases left unmatched: 2. This CDR3 is built from 15 residues. This clonotype was obtained from a man aged 55-75 years with acute or convalescent COVID-19. This chain joins TRBV3-1 (or the pseudogene TRBV3-2) and TRBJ2-2; 11 bases match TRBD2. Sequencing was performed on peripheral blood. The CDR3 region has the DNA TGTGCCAGCAGCCGGGGACTAGCGGTCACCGGGGAGCTGTTTTTT. This translates into CASSRGLAVTGELFF.